This T cell receptor beta chain was identified during a study of T cells in narcolepsy. Study summary: Enrolled donors included narcolepsy type 1 or type 2 patients and healthy controls.

Points from the study as a whole: Reportedly, autoreactive clonotypes were serially detected in patients' blood but not controls'.

V lost 3 bases and J 0 bases, leaving 9 bases between the germline ends. This CDR3 has 14 amino acids. Germline CDR1 GTSNPN, CDR2 SVGIG (reference sequence). Libraries were prepared by immunoSEQ multiplex PCR; TCRdb keeps only in-frame clonotypes and omits some of them. Among some 29,000 clones listed, approximately 87% were seen once. Worth noting for this clone: Antigen: not known.

The receptor was derived from a human donor in good health. Source material: memory (CD45RA-) CD4+ T cells from blood. This rearrangement joins TRBV30 to TRBJ2-1; TRBD2 might be the D (5 bases). The chain's CDR3 is CAWSRGSSYNEQFF. The CDR3 DNA is TGTGCCTGGAGCCGGGGAAGCTCCTACAATGAGCAGTTCTTC. Supplemented by reference TRBV30 and TRBJ2-1, the full variable domain reads SQTIHQWPATLVQPVGSPLSLECTVEGTSNPNLYWYRQAAGRGLQLLFYSVGIGQISSEVPQNLSASRPQDRQFILSSKKLLLSDSGFYLCAWSRGSSYNEQFFGPGTRLTVL.